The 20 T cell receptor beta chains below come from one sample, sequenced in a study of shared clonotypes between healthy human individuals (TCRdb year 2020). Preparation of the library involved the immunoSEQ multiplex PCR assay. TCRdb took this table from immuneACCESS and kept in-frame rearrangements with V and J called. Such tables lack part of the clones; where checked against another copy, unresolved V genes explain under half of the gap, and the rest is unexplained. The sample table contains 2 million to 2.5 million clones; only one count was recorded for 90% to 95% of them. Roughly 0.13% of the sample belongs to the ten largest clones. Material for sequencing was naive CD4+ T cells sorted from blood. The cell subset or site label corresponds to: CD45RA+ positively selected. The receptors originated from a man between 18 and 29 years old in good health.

As DNA, the CDR3 is TGTGCCAGCAGTGTAGGGGAGAGGAACTACTGGGACTATGGCTACACCTTC. Protein sequence: CASSVGERNYWDYGYTF. The chain carries TRBV2 and TRBJ1-2, with D tentatively TRBD1 (5 bases). CDR3 length equals 17 residues. Germline CDR1 SNHLY, CDR2 FYNNEI. Trimming shortened V by 4 bases and J by 3 bases, and 21 bases separated the two germline ends.

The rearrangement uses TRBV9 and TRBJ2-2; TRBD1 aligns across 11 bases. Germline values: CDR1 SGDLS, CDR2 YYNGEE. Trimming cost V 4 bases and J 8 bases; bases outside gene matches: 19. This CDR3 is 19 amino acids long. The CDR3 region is CASSPGQGAGTSFLGELFF. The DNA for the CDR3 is TGTGCCAGCAGCCCTGGACAGGGGGCCGGGACTAGCTTTCTAGGGGAGCTGTTTTTT.

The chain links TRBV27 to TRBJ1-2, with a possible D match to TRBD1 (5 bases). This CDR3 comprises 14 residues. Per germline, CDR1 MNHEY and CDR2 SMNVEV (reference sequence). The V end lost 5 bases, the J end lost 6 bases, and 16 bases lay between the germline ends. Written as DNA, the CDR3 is TGTGCCAGCAGTGAACTAGGGCAGGGTAATGGCTACACCTTC. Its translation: CASSELGQGNGYTF.

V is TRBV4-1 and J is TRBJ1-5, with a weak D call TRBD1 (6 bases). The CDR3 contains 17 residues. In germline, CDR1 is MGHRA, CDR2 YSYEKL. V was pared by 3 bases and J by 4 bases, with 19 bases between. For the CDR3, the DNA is TGCGCCAGCAGCCACTTAACGGCCAGGGGAAAGAATCAGCCCCAGCATTTT. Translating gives CASSHLTARGKNQPQHF.

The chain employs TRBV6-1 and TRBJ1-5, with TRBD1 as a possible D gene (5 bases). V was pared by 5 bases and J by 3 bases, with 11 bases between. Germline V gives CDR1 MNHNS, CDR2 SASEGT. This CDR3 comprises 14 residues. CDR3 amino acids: CASSRQGYNQPQHF. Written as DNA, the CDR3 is TGTGCCAGCAGTCGGCAGGGTTACAATCAGCCCCAGCATTTT.

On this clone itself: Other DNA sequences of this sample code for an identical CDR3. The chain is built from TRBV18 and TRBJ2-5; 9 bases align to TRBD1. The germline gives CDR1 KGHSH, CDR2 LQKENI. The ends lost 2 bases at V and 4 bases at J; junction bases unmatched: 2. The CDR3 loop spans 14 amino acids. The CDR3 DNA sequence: TGTGCCAGCTCACCAAAGACAGGGGGAGAGACCCAGTACTTC. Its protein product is CASSPKTGGETQYF.

CDR3 protein: CASSKRARTSGRPPYEQYF. Written as DNA, the CDR3 is TGTGCCAGCAGCAAACGAGCGAGGACTAGCGGGAGGCCTCCCTACGAGCAGTACTTC. V and J are TRBV21-1 and TRBJ2-7; TRBD2, the table's D call, was not compared with the DNA. TRBV21-1 is described as a pseudogene. The CDR3 loop spans 19 amino acids.

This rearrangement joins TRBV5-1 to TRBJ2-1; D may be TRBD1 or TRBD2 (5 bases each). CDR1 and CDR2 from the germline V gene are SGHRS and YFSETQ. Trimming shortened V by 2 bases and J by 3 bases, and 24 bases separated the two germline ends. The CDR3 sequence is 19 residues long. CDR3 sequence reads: CASSLLTPGPESYYNEQFF. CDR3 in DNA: TGCGCCAGCAGCTTACTAACCCCGGGACCCGAATCTTACTACAATGAGCAGTTCTTC.

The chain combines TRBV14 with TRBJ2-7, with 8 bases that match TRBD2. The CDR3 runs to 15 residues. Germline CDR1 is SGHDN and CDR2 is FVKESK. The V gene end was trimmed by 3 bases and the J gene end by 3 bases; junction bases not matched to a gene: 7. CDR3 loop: CASSHGTSGYYEQYF. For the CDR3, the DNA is TGTGCCAGCAGCCACGGAACTAGCGGTTACTACGAGCAGTACTTC.

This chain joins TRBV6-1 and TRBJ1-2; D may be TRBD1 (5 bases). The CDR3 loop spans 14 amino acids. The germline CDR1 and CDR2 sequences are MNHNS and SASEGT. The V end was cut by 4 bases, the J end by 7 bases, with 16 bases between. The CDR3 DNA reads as TGTGCCAGCAGTGCAAGGGCAGGGATGCGTGGCTACACCTTC. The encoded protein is CASSARAGMRGYTF.

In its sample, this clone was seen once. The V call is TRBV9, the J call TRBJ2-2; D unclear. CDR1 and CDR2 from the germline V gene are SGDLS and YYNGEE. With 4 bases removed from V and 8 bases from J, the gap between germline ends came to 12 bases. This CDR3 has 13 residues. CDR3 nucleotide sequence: TGTGCCAGCAGCCCGAACAGTGCTGGGGAGCTGTTTTTT. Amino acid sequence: CASSPNSAGELFF.

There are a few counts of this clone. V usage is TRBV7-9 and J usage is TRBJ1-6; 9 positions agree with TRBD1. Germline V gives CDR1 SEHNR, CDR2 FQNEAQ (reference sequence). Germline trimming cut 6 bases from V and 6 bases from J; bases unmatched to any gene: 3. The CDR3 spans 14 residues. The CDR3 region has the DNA TGTGCCAGCAGGGAGGACAGGGGTAATTCACCCCTCCACTTT. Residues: CASREDRGNSPLHF.

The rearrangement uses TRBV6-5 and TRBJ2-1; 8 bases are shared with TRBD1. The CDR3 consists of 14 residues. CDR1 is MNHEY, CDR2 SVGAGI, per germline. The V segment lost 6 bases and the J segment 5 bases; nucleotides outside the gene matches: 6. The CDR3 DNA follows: TGTGCCAGCAGATCGGACAGGGTCCACAATGAGCAGTTCTTC. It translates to CASRSDRVHNEQFF.

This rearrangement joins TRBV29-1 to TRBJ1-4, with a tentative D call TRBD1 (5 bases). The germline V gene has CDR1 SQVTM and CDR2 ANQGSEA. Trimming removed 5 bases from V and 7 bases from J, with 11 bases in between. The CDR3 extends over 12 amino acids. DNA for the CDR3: TGCAGCGTTACCTGGGGGGGTGAAAAACTGTTTTTT. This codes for CSVTWGGEKLFF. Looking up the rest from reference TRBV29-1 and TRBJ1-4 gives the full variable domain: SAVISQKPSRDICQRGTSLTIQCQVDSQVTMMFWYRQQPGQSLTLIATANQGSEATYESGFVIDKFPISRPNLTFSTLTVSNMSPEDSSIYLCSVTWGGEKLFFGSGTQLSVL.

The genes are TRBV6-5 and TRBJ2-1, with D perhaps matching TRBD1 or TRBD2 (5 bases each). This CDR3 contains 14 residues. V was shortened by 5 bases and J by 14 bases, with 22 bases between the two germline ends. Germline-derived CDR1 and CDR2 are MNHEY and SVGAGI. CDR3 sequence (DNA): TGTGCCAGCAGTCCCCGGGGCCTAGCCCCGCGGGAGTTCTTC. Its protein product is CASSPRGLAPREFF.

In DNA form, the CDR3 reads TGTGCCAGCAGTTACTCGAAGGGTGGGGACAGAGACTATAATTCACCCCTCCACTTT. Translation: CASSYSKGGDRDYNSPLHF. J is TRBJ1-6 and V is TRBV6-7, with 7 bases matching TRBD1. TRBV6-7 is filed as an ORF, its function uncertain. Trimming took 0 bases from V and 3 from J; bases not matched to a gene: 11. This CDR3 has 19 residues.

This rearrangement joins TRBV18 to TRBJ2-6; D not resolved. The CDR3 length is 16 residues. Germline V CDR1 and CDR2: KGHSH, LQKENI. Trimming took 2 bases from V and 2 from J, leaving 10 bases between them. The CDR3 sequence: CASSPGIQTGANVLTF. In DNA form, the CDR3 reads TGTGCCAGCTCACCAGGGATCCAGACTGGGGCCAACGTCCTGACTTTC.

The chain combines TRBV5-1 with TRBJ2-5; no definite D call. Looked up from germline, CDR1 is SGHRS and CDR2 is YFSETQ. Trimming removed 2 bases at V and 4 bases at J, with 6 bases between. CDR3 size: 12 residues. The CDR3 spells CASSFSPETQYF. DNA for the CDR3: TGCGCCAGCAGCTTTTCCCCAGAGACCCAGTACTTC. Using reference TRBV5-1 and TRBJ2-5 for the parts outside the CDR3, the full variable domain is KAGVTQTPRYLIKTRGQQVTLSCSPISGHRSVSWYQQTPGQGLQFLFEYFSETQRNKGNFPGRFSGRQFSNSRSEMNVSTLELGDSALYLCASSFSPETQYFGPGTRLLVL.

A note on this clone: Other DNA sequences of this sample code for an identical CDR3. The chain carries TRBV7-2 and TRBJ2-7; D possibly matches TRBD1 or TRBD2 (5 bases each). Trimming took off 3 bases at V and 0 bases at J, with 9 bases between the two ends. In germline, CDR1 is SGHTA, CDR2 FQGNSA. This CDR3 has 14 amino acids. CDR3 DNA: TGTGCCAGCAGCTTGGGGACGGTCTCCTACGAGCAGTACTTC. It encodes CASSLGTVSYEQYF. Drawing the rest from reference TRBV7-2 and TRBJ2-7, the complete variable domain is GAGVSQSPSNKVTEKGKDVELRCDPISGHTALYWYRQSLGQGLEFLIYFQGNSAPDKSGLPSDRFSAERTGGSVSTLTIQRTQQEDSAVYLCASSLGTVSYEQYFGPGTRLTVT.

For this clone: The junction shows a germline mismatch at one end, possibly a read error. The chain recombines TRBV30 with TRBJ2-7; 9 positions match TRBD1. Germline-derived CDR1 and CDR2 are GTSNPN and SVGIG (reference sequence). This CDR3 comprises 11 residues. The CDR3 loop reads CAWSDRDRENF. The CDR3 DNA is TGTGCCTGGAGTGACCGGGACAGGGAAAACTTC.